Sequencing of this T cell receptor (beta chain) was carried out in a study of glioma-infiltrating T cells. Looking at the study overall: WHO grade II oligodendrogliomas or astrocytomas, plus non-recurrent WHO grade IV glioblastomas, were sampled. Dexamethasone exposure before glioma surgery was limited to six or fewer days.

Study findings and constraints: Tissue and blood shared very few CDR3 sequences. Signature shared blood CDR3 motifs were enriched in low-divergence and depleted in high-divergence patients.

V lost 7 bases and J lost 1; bases outside the gene matches: 6. Germline V gene data show CDR1 as SNHLY and CDR2 as FYNNEI. The CDR3 sequence is 15 residues long. The iRepertoire nested amplicon-rescue multiplex PCR amplified TCR alpha and beta CDR3s from RNA. In TCRdb, the multiplex PCR reads were re-called with MiXCR into one record per CDR3 protein. The profile covers about 410,000 distinct CDR3 sequences, with approximately 42% appearing a single time and approximately 12% taken by the ten largest. In this sample, this clonotype turned up a few times. Its antigen remains unidentified. The specimen sequenced was glioma tissue, nonneoplastic brain tissue, or PBMCs (not recorded which). This clonotype originated in a human donor with low-grade glioma or glioblastoma, undergoing nonglioma brain surgery, or in good health (not recorded which). The rearrangement links TRBV2 to TRBJ2-1, with 8 bases aligning to TRBD2. The CDR3 region has the DNA TGTGCCAGCATCGAAGGCGGGAGGTCCTACAATGAGCAGTTCTTC. It yields the protein CASIEGGRSYNEQFF. Drawing the rest from reference TRBV2 and TRBJ2-1, the complete variable domain is EPEVTQTPSHQVTQMGQEVILRCVPISNHLYFYWYRQILGQKVEFLVSFYNNEISEKSEIFDDQFSVERPDGSNFTLKIRSTKLEDSAMYFCASIEGGRSYNEQFFGPGTRLTVL.